These 4 T cell receptor beta chains were sequenced from one sample in a study of shared clonotypes between healthy human individuals. Libraries were prepared by immunoSEQ multiplex PCR; TCRdb keeps only in-frame clonotypes and omits some of them. The table has fewer than 700,000 clones, roughly 79% seen once; the top ten hold more than 10%. The sample was PBMCs. Every receptor here comes from a woman aged 40 to 55 in good health. Some clones in this sample may be carry-over from other donors' samples.

The gene calls are TRBV13 and TRBJ2-4, with unresolved D. CDR1 is PRHDT and CDR2 is FYEKMQ in the germline V gene (reference sequence). V was shortened by 0 bases and J by 1 base, with 4 bases between the two germline ends. This CDR3 has 14 amino acids. CDR3 residues: CASSLGSAKNIQYF. DNA of the CDR3: TGTGCCAGCAGCTTAGGCAGTGCCAAAAACATTCAGTACTTC.

This chain links TRBV19 with TRBJ1-5, with a tentative D call TRBD1 (6 bases). V was shortened by 4 bases and J by 4 bases, with 14 bases between the two germline ends. CDR3 length equals 15 residues. Germline CDR1 is LNHDA and CDR2 is SQIVND (reference sequence). The CDR3 loop reads CASSRWGGLNQPQHF. CDR3 coding DNA: TGTGCCAGTAGTAGGTGGGGGGGGCTTAATCAGCCCCAGCATTTT.

The chain combines TRBV7-9 with TRBJ1-5, with 9 bases lining up with TRBD1. This CDR3 spans 15 amino acids. CDR1 is SEHNR and CDR2 is FQNEAQ in the germline V gene (reference sequence). The V segment lost 5 bases and the J segment 7 bases; nucleotides outside the gene matches: 9. In DNA, the CDR3 is TGTGCCAGCAGCCCCCCCGGGACAGGGCTACAGCCCCAGCATTTT. This encodes CASSPPGTGLQPQHF. Based on the CDR3 plus reference TRBV7-9 and TRBJ1-5, the full variable domain is DTGVSQNPRHKITKRGQNVTFRCDPISEHNRLYWYRQTLGQGPEFLTYFQNEAQLEKSRLLSDRFSAERPKGSFSTLEIQRTEQGDSAMYLCASSPPGTGLQPQHFGDGTRLSIL.

This sequence joins TRBV11-3 and TRBJ2-7; D is ambiguous. Trimming removed 1 base from V and 0 bases from J, with 10 bases in between. CDR1 is SGHNT, CDR2 YENEEA, per germline. This CDR3 has 15 residues. CDR3 DNA sequence: TGTGCCAGCAGCTTAGGTGGGGAAAGCTCCTACGAGCAGTACTTC. Translating gives CASSLGGESSYEQYF.